The present T cell receptor (beta chain) was sequenced within a study of blood T cell repertoires in COVID-19. Whole-study context: The samples span acute and convalescent COVID-19 from the United States, Italy and Spain. Nucleic acid was either cDNA or gDNA, and it came from T cells, B-cell-depleted T cells, or PBMCs.

Original methodology: Nucleated cell counts were estimated from reference gene primer amplification. Assay: immunoSEQ multiplex PCR; the TCRdb copy retains only in-frame clones and omits some. V, J and clone size derive from that table, while D and trimming were established from the DNA sequence. Counted here are about 230,000 clones, about 87% occurring once; the ten biggest clones make up over 3.5%. Categorization into cohorts depended on clinical history that participants reported. The CDR3 runs to 15 residues. Per germline, CDR1 MGHRA and CDR2 YSYEKL. Germline trimming cut 1 base from V and 3 bases from J; bases unmatched to any gene: 3.

The specimen was PBMCs or T cells enriched from blood (not recorded which). This sequence joins TRBV4-1 and TRBJ2-7; TRBD2 matches 10 bases. This TCR derives from a woman aged 25 to 39 who had been exposed to COVID-19. The CDR3 nucleotides read TGCGCCAGCAGCCAAGCAGCGGGAGGGCTCTACGAGCAGTACTTC. It specifies CASSQAAGGLYEQYF.